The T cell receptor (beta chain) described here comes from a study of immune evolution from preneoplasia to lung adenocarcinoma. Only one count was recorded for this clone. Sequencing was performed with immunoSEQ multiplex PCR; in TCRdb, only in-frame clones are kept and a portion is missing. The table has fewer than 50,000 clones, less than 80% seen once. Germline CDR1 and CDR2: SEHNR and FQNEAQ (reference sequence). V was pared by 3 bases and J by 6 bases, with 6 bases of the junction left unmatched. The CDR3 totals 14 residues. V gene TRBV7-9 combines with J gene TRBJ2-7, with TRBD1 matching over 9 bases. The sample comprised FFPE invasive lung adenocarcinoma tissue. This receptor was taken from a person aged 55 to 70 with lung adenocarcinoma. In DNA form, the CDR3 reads TGTGCCAGCAGCTTCTGGGACAGGGCCAGCGAGCAGTACTTC. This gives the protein CASSFWDRASEQYF. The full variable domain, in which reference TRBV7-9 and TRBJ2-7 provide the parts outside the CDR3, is DTGVSQNPRHKITKRGQNVTFRCDPISEHNRLYWYRQTLGQGPEFLTYFQNEAQLEKSRLLSDRFSAERPKGSFSTLEIQRTEQGDSAMYLCASSFWDRASEQYFGPGTRLTVT.